This T cell receptor (beta chain) was sequenced in a study of neurological immune-mediated disorders. A 10-nucleotide random UMI tagged transcripts in template-switch 5'RACE cDNA synthesis. Every sequencing run returned over 180 million TCR-beta sequences, which were derived from 15-18 subjects. TCRdb recomputed calls from the 5' RACE reads with MiXCR, one row per CDR3 protein. The sample consists of some 60,000 distinct CDR3 sequences, around 9.7% of them appearing once. This clonotype showed up many times. Germline V gene lookup returns CDR1 SGHVS and CDR2 FNYEAQ. The CDR3 sequence is 16 residues long. V lost 1 base, J lost 5 bases, and 6 bases stayed unmatched. The time point was: longitudinal time-point 2. The healthy controls volunteered at a blood bank in Maryland, USA. PBMCs numbering 2 million and stored at -80 C yielded the unsorted libraries.

Sequencing was done on a sample of PBMCs. The chain combines TRBV7-6 with TRBJ2-2; TRBD2 matches 8 bases. This TCR was recovered from a young man in good health. The CDR3 spells CASSLVTGGLTGELFF. The CDR3 DNA reads as TGTGCCAGCAGCTTAGTGACGGGAGGGTTGACCGGGGAGCTGTTTTTT.